Listed below are T cell receptor beta chains from one sample, sequenced in a study of blood T cell repertoires in COVID-19. Libraries were prepared by immunoSEQ multiplex PCR; TCRdb keeps only in-frame clonotypes and omits some of them. The sample yields tens of thousands of clones, more than 75% seen once. The sequencing input was peripheral blood. The receptor set was obtained from a human donor with active COVID-19. The donor label of this sample is uncertain. Each CDR3 is given with its conserved first and last residue. A D gene is named only where the DNA matches it firmly. The size entry is marked missing in some rows and otherwise reads once, few, many or a size class.

v_gene,j_gene,d_gene,abundance,CDR3aa,CDR3nt
TRBV18,TRBJ1-2,TRBD1,.,CASSPRTGEYGYTF,TGTGCCAGCTCACCAAGGACAGGGGAATATGGCTACACCTTC
TRBV29-1,TRBJ1-5,.,.,CSVAGPSNQPQHF,TGCAGCGTTGCTGGGCCGAGCAATCAGCCCCAGCATTTT
TRBV6-2/TRBV6-3,TRBJ2-5,TRBD2,.,CASSSILAAQETQYF,TGTGCCAGCAGTTCCATACTAGCGGCCCAAGAGACCCAGTACTTC
TRBV14,TRBJ1-1,.,.,CASSQVAAQTAAFF,TGTGCCAGCAGCCAAGTGGCAGCTCAGACTGCAGCTTTCTTT
TRBV7-9,TRBJ1-2,.,few,CASSSTVNYGYTF,TGTGCCAGCAGCTCTACAGTTAACTATGGCTACACCTTC
TRBV6-2/TRBV6-3,TRBJ2-7,.,once,CASSYSAGYAEQYF,TGTGCCAGCAGTTACTCGGCGGGATACGCCGAGCAGTACTTC
TRBV15,TRBJ1-6,.,.,CATRGRVGNSPLHF,TGTGCCACCAGGGGGAGAGTGGGCAATTCACCCCTCCACTTT
TRBV6-4,TRBJ2-3,TRBD2,.,CASSEIAGRTDTQYF,TGTGCCAGCAGTGAAATAGCGGGGCGCACAGATACGCAGTATTTT
TRBV19,TRBJ2-1,TRBD1,once,CASSLGQVILNNEQFF,TGTGCCAGTAGTCTGGGACAGGTGATTTTGAACAATGAGCAGTTCTTC
TRBV4-2,TRBJ2-3,.,.,CASSQDREQDTQYF,TGTGCCAGCAGCCAAGATAGAGAGCAAGATACGCAGTATTTT
TRBV9,TRBJ2-1,TRBD2,.,CASSVELAGDNEQFF,TGTGCCAGCAGCGTAGAGTTAGCGGGGGACAATGAGCAGTTCTTC
TRBV6-6,TRBJ2-2,.,once,CAGTSRANTGELFF,TGTGCCGGCACGTCCCGAGCGAACACCGGGGAGCTGTTTTTT
TRBV5-1,TRBJ1-1,.,once,CASSRSRGSTEAFF,TGCGCCAGCAGTCGTTCTAGGGGGAGCACTGAAGCTTTCTTT
TRBV6-5,TRBJ1-5,.,once,CASRGGISNQPQHF,TGTGCCAGTAGGGGGGGGATTAGCAATCAGCCCCAGCATTTT
TRBV19,TRBJ2-3,.,.,CASSMPATDTQYF,TGTGCCAGTAGTATGCCCGCGACAGATACGCAGTATTTT
TRBV3-1/TRBV3-2,TRBJ2-3,TRBD1,.,CASSQPGQGGTDTQYF,TGTGCCAGCAGCCAGCCGGGACAGGGGGGCACAGATACGCAGTATTTT
TRBV9,TRBJ2-5,TRBD2,.,CASSVRGGETQYF,TGTGCCAGCAGCGTCCGGGGGGGAGAGACCCAGTACTTC
TRBV5-8,TRBJ1-1,.,.,CASSMVLRRGNTEAFF,TGTGCCAGCAGCATGGTTCTTCGCCGGGGGAACACTGAAGCTTTCTTT
TRBV7-2,TRBJ1-3,TRBD1,.,CASTPDRAGNTIYF,TGTGCCAGCACCCCCGACAGGGCTGGAAACACCATATATTTT
TRBV6-6,TRBJ2-3,TRBD1,.,CASSGGQGAHRDTQYF,TGTGCCAGCAGTGGGGGACAGGGAGCCCACAGAGATACGCAGTATTTT
TRBV3-1/TRBV3-2,TRBJ1-1,.,.,CASSQELPMNTEAFF,TGTGCCAGCAGCCAAGAGCTACCTATGAACACTGAAGCTTTCTTT
TRBV7-9,TRBJ1-3,TRBD1,.,CASSSQTGSGNTIYF,TGTGCCAGCAGCTCCCAGACAGGGTCCGGAAACACCATATATTTT
TRBV29-1,TRBJ2-1,.,.,CSVEDRRGEQFF,TGCAGCGTTGAAGACAGACGAGGTGAGCAGTTCTTC
TRBV4-1,TRBJ1-1,.,few,CASSLSQGWGTGKGTEAFF,TGCGCCAGCAGCTTAAGTCAAGGGTGGGGAACAGGGAAGGGCACTGAAGCTTTCTTT
TRBV6-5,TRBJ1-2,.,.,CASTYDGGQFRGYTF,TGTGCCAGCACCTACGACGGGGGGCAGTTTCGTGGCTACACCTTC
TRBV11-2,TRBJ2-3,.,.,CASSLDQLLTDTQYF,TGTGCCAGCAGCTTAGATCAACTCCTCACAGATACGCAGTATTTT
TRBV19,TRBJ1-4,.,.,CASARGNEKLFF,TGTGCCAGCGCCAGGGGAAATGAAAAACTGTTTTTT
TRBV5-6,TRBJ2-7,.,medium-sized,CASSLLSNEQYF,TGTGCCAGCAGCTTACTTTCTAACGAGCAGTACTTC
TRBV28,TRBJ2-3,.,.,CASTSGAGTDTQYF,TGTGCCAGCACCTCTGGGGCTGGCACAGATACGCAGTATTTT
TRBV15,TRBJ1-1,.,.,CATSSPGENTEAFF,TGTGCCACCAGCAGTCCGGGGGAGAACACTGAAGCTTTCTTT
TRBV2,TRBJ2-5,TRBD1,.,CASSGDRGQETQYF,TGTGCCAGCAGTGGTGACAGGGGCCAAGAGACCCAGTACTTC
TRBV6-5,TRBJ2-2,TRBD1,.,CASSPSRQGPGELFF,TGTGCCAGCAGTCCATCTCGACAGGGGCCCGGGGAGCTGTTTTTT
TRBV11-2,TRBJ2-2,TRBD1,.,CASTITGGSTGELFF,TGTGCCAGCACGATCACAGGGGGCTCAACCGGGGAGCTGTTTTTT
TRBV6-1,TRBJ2-5,.,.,CASSEWGQTQYF,TGTGCCAGCAGTGAGTGGGGGCAGACCCAGTACTTC
TRBV18,TRBJ1-1,TRBD1,.,CASSRQQGLNTEAFF,TGTGCCAGCTCACGTCAACAGGGGTTGAACACTGAAGCTTTCTTT
TRBV12-5,TRBJ2-3,TRBD2,.,CASGWGGASGGATDTQYF,TGTGCTAGTGGTTGGGGCGGGGCTAGCGGGGGAGCGACAGATACGCAGTATTTT
TRBV4-3,TRBJ2-2,TRBD2,.,CASSQIAGGPNTGELFF,TGCGCCAGCAGCCAGATAGCGGGGGGACCCAACACCGGGGAGCTGTTTTTT
TRBV9,TRBJ2-5,TRBD1,.,CASSEGQGEAWSQYF,TGTGCCAGCAGCGAGGGACAGGGGGAAGCTTGGAGCCAGTACTTC
TRBV24-1,TRBJ1-2,.,.,CATRAGATYGYTF,TGTGCCACCCGTGCAGGGGCGACCTATGGCTACACCTTC
TRBV7-3,TRBJ1-1,.,.,CASSQLGATEAFF,TGTGCCAGCAGCCAACTGGGGGCCACTGAAGCTTTCTTT
TRBV5-6,TRBJ2-7,.,.,CASSADEGYEQYF,TGTGCCAGCAGCGCTGATGAGGGTTACGAGCAGTACTTC
TRBV28,TRBJ2-7,.,once,CASLTGQSYEQYF,TGTGCCAGCCTCACGGGACAAAGCTACGAGCAGTACTTC
TRBV27,TRBJ2-7,TRBD1,.,CASSLSGTGNYEQYF,TGTGCCAGCAGTTTATCCGGGACAGGTAACTACGAGCAGTACTTC
TRBV7-9,TRBJ1-6,.,.,CASSPTSQVLGSPLHF,TGTGCCAGCAGCCCCACCTCCCAGGTATTAGGTTCACCCCTCCACTTT
TRBV6-1,TRBJ1-2,.,.,CASSDKTENYGYTF,TGTGCCAGCAGTGACAAGACAGAAAACTATGGCTACACCTTC
TRBV6-5,TRBJ2-5,TRBD1,.,CASSYLQGRQETQYF,TGTGCCAGCAGTTACTTACAGGGGCGTCAAGAGACCCAGTACTTC
TRBV9,TRBJ2-5,.,.,CASSVRTGREETQYF,TGTGCCAGCAGCGTAAGGACAGGGAGGGAAGAGACCCAGTACTTC
TRBV6-6,TRBJ1-4,.,once,CAHGAGGSEKLFF,TGTGCCCACGGGGCGGGGGGGAGTGAAAAACTGTTTTTT
TRBV12-3/TRBV12-4,TRBJ1-2,TRBD1,.,CASSPTGIYGYTF,TGTGCCAGCAGTCCGACAGGGATATATGGCTACACCTTC
TRBV7-3,TRBJ1-1,TRBD1,.,CASSPTGTANTEAFF,TGTGCCAGCAGCCCAACCGGGACAGCAAACACTGAAGCTTTCTTT
TRBV20-1,TRBJ1-4,.,.,CSATSEKLFF,TGCAGTGCCACAAGTGAAAAACTGTTTTTT
TRBV9,TRBJ2-3,.,.,CASSVDSSTDTQYF,TGTGCCAGCAGCGTAGACTCTAGCACAGATACGCAGTATTTT
TRBV5-5,TRBJ1-1,.,.,CASSLQGSPEAFF,TGTGCCAGCAGCTTACAGGGATCCCCTGAAGCTTTCTTT
TRBV19,TRBJ1-5,TRBD1,.,CASSPRQGLTQPQHF,TGTGCCAGTAGTCCAAGACAGGGTTTGACCCAGCCCCAGCATTTT
TRBV10-3,TRBJ2-3,TRBD2,.,CAISDSTGLAGGLDTQYF,TGTGCCATCAGTGATTCGACAGGACTAGCGGGGGGGTTAGATACGCAGTATTTT
TRBV5-1,TRBJ2-2,.,few,CASSLDSSTGELFF,TGCGCCAGCAGCTTGGACAGTTCGACCGGGGAGCTGTTTTTT
TRBV7-2,TRBJ2-1,.,.,CASGGAAYNEQFF,TGTGCCAGCGGGGGGGCGGCCTACAATGAGCAGTTCTTC
TRBV6-1,TRBJ1-2,.,.,CASSEVIYGYTF,TGTGCCAGCAGTGAAGTCATCTATGGCTACACCTTC
TRBV6-4,TRBJ1-1,.,.,CASSQGTEAFF,TGTGCCAGCAGTCAGGGAACTGAAGCTTTCTTT
TRBV6-5,TRBJ1-3,.,.,CASSYADRPSGNTIYF,TGTGCCAGCAGTTACGCTGACAGGCCCTCTGGAAACACCATATATTTT